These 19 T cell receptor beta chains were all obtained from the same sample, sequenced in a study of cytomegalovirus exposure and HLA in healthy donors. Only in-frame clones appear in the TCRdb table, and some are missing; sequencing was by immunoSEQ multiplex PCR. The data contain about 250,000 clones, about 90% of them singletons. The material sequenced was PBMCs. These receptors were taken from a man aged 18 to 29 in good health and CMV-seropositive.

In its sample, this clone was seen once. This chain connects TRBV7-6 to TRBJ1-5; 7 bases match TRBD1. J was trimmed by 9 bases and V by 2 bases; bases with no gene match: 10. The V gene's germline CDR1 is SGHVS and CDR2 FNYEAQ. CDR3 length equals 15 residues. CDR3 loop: CASSLNQGGPGPQHF. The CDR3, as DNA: TGTGCCAGCAGCTTAAACCAGGGGGGACCCGGGCCCCAGCATTTT. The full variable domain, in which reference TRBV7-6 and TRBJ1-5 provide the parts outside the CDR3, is GAGVSQSPRYKVTKRGQDVALRCDPISGHVSLYWYRQALGQGPEFLTYFNYEAQQDKSGLPNDRFSAERPEGSISTLTIQRTEQRDSAMYRCASSLNQGGPGPQHFGDGTRLSIL.

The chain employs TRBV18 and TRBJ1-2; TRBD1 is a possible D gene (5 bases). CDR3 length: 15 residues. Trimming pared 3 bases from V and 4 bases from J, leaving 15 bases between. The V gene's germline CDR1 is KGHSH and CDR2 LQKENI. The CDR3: CASSPGQGGSYGYTF. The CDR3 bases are TGTGCCAGCTCACCCGGCCAGGGTGGGAGCTATGGCTACACCTTC.

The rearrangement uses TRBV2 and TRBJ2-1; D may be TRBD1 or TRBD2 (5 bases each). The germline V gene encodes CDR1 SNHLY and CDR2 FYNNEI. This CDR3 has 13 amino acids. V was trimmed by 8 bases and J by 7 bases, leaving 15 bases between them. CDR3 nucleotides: TGTGCCAGCGGAGGATTTCAGGGTAATGAGCAGTTCTTC. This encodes CASGGFQGNEQFF.

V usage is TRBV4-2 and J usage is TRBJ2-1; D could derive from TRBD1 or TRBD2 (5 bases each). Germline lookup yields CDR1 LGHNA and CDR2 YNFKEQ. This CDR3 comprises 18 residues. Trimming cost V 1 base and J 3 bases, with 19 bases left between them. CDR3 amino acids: CASSQGSFQGVNYNEQFF. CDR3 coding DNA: TGTGCCAGCAGCCAAGGATCCTTCCAGGGAGTGAACTACAATGAGCAGTTCTTC.

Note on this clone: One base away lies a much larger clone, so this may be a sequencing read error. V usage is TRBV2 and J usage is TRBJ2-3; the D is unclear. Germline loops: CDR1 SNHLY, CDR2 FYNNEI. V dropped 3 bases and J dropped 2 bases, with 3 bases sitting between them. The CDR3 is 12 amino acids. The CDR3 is CASSDPTDTQYF. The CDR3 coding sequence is TGTGCCAGCAGTGACCCCACAGATACGCAGTATTTT.

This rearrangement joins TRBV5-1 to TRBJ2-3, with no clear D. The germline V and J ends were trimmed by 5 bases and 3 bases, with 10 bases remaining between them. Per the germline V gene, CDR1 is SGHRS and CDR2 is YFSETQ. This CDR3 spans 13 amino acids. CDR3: CASSDSVTDTQYF. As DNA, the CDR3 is TGCGCCAGCAGTGATTCAGTTACAGATACGCAGTATTTT.

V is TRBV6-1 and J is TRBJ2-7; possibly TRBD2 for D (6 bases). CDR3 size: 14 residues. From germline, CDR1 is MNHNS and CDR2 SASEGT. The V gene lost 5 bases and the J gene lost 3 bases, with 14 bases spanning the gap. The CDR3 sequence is CASSRDGRFYEQYF. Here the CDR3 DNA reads TGTGCCAGCAGTAGGGACGGGAGATTCTACGAGCAGTACTTC.

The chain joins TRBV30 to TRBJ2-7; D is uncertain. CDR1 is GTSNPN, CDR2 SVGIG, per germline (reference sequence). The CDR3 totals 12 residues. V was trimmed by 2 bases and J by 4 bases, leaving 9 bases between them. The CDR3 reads CAWSPSIYEQYF. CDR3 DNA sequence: TGTGCCTGGAGTCCCTCCATATACGAGCAGTACTTC.

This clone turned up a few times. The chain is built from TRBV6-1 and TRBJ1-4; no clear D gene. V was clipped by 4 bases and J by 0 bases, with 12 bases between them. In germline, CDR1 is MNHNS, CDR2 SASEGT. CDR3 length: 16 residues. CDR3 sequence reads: CASSVWITATNEKLFF. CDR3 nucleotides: TGTGCCAGCAGTGTTTGGATAACCGCAACTAATGAAAAACTGTTTTTT.

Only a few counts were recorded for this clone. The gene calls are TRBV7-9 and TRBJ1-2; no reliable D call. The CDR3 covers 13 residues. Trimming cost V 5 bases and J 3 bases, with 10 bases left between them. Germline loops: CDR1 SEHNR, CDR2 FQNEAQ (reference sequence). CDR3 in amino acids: CASSRPADYGYTF. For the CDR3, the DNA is TGTGCCAGCAGCCGTCCGGCGGACTATGGCTACACCTTC.

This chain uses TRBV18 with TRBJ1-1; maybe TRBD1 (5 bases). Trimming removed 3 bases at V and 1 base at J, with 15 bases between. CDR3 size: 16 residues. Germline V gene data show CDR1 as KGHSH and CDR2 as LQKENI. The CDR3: CASSPAGWGTNTEAFF. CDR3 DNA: TGTGCCAGCTCACCGGCTGGCTGGGGCACGAACACTGAAGCTTTCTTT.

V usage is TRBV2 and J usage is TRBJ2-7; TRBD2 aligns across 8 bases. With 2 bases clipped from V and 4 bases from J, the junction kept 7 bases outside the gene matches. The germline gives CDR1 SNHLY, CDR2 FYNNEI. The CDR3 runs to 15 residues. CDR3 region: CASSESSGSAYEQYF. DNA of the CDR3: TGTGCCAGCAGTGAATCAAGCGGGAGTGCGTACGAGCAGTACTTC.

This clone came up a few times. The CDR3 region is CASSEGSAGPYEQYF. In DNA form, the CDR3 reads TGTGCCAGCAGTGAGGGTTCGGCAGGGCCCTACGAGCAGTACTTC. This chain uses TRBV6-1 with TRBJ2-7; D might be TRBD1 (5 bases). The germline CDR1 and CDR2 sequences are MNHNS and SASEGT. Trimming cost V 3 bases and J 2 bases, with 14 bases left between them. The CDR3 is made up of 15 amino acids.

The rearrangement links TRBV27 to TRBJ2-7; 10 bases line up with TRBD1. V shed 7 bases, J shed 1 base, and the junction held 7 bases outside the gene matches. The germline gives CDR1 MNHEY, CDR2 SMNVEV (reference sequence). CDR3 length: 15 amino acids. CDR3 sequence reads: CASTDLGQGSYEQYF. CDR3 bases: TGTGCCAGCACCGACTTGGGACAGGGGTCCTACGAGCAGTACTTC.

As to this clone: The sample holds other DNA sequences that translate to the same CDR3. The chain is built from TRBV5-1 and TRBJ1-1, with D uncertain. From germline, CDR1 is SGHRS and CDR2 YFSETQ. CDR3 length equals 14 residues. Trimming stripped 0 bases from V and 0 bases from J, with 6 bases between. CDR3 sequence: CASSLDSLNTEAFF. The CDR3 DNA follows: TGCGCCAGCAGCTTGGATAGCCTGAACACTGAAGCTTTCTTT.

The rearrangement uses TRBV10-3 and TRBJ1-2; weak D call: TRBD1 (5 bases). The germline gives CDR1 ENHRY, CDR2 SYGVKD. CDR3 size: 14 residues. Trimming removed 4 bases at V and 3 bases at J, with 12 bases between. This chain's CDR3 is CAISGGTAYYGYTF. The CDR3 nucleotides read TGTGCCATCAGTGGGGGGACGGCTTACTATGGCTACACCTTC.

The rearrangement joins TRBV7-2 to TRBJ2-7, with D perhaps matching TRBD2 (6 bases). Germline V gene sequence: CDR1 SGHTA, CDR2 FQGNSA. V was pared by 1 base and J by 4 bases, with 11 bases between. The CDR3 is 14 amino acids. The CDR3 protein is CASSLDGSLYEQYF. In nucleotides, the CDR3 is TGTGCCAGCAGCTTAGACGGGAGCCTTTACGAGCAGTACTTC.

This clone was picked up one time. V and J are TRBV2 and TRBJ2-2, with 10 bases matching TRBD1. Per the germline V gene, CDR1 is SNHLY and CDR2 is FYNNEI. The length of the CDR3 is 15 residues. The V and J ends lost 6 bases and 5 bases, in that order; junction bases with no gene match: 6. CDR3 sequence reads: CASRGRQGATGELFF. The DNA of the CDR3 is TGTGCCAGCAGGGGAAGACAGGGGGCTACCGGGGAGCTGTTTTTT.

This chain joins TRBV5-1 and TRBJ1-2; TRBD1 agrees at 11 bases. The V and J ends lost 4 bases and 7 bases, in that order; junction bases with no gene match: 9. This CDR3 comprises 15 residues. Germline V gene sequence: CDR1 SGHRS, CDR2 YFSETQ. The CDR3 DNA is TGCGCCAGCAGCCCAAACTCGGACAGGGGGCTTGGCTACACCTTC. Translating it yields CASSPNSDRGLGYTF. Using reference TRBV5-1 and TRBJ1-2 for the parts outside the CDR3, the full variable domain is KAGVTQTPRYLIKTRGQQVTLSCSPISGHRSVSWYQQTPGQGLQFLFEYFSETQRNKGNFPGRFSGRQFSNSRSEMNVSTLELGDSALYLCASSPNSDRGLGYTFGSGTRLTVV.